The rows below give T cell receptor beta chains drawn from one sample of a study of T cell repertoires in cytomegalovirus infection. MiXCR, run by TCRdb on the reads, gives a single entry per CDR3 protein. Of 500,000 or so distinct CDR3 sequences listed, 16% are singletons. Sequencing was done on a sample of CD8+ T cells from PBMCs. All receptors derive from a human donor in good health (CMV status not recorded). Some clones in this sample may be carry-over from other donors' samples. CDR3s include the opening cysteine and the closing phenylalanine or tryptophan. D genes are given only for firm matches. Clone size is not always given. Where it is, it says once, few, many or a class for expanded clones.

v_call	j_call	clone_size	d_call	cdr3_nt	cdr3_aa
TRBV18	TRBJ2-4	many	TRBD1	TGTGCCAGCTCACCGGGACAGGGGGCGACCAAAAACATTCAGTACTTC	CASSPGQGATKNIQYF
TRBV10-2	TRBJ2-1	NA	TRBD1	TGCGCCAGCACTCAACCCGGGACAGGGAGCAATGAGCAGTTCTTC	CASTQPGTGSNEQFF
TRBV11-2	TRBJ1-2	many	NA	TGTGCCAGCAGCCTCCGGACCGAGAGGGATGTCTATGGCTACACCTTC	CASSLRTERDVYGYTF
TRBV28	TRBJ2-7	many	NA	TGTGCCAGCAGTTTCCGCGAAGGACAAAGCTCCTACGAGCAGTACTTC	CASSFREGQSSYEQYF
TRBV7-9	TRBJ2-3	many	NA	TGTGCCAGCAGCGAGCGACAGGCCCTAAGCACAGATACGCAGTATTTT	CASSERQALSTDTQYF
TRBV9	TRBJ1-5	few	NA	TGTGCCAGCAGCGTAACCACTGACAGGAATCAGCCCCAGCATTTT	CASSVTTDRNQPQHF
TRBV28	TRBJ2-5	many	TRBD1	TGTGCCAGCAGTTTCGGACAGGGTGTAAGGGAGACCCAGTACTTC	CASSFGQGVRETQYF
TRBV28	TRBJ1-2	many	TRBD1	TGTGCCAGCAGTTTTAGGGCAGGGGGCACCTATGGCTACACCTTC	CASSFRAGGTYGYTF
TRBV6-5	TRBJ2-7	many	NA	TGTGCCAGCAGCAGGACTTCCCCCCCTCGCGGGCAGTACTTC	CASSRTSPPRGQYF
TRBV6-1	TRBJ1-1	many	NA	TGTGCCAGCAGGATCCGGGACACCAAAATGAACACTGAAGCTTTCTTT	CASRIRDTKMNTEAFF
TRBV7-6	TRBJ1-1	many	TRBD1	TGTGCCAGCAGCTTAGGCCCGGACAGGTCTGAAGCTTTCTTT	CASSLGPDRSEAFF
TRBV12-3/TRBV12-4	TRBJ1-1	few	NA	TGTGCCAGCAGTTTAGCGGTGGGGCGCCTCCCCAACAATGAAGCTTTCTTT	CASSLAVGRLPNNEAFF
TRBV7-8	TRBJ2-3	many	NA	TGTGCCAGCAGCTCACCCGCAAGCTTAGGGGTCTCGCAGTATTTT	CASSSPASLGVSQYF
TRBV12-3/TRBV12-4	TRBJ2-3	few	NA	TGTGCCAGCAGTTTCGGGCAGCCCGGGTTCGCTACGCAGTATTTT	CASSFGQPGFATQYF
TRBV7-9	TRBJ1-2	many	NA	TGTGCCAGCAGCGAAGCGGCCGGGCGGGGGCACTTC	CASSEAAGRGHF
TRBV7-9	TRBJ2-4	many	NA	TGTGCCAGCAGCCATACGCTAGAGGGAGAAAACATTCAGTACTTC	CASSHTLEGENIQYF
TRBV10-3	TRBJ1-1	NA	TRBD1	TGTGCCATCAGTCGGACAGGGGGAGGCGTACAGTACACTGAAGCTTTCTTT	CAISRTGGGVQYTEAFF
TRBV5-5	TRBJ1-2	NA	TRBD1	TGTGCCAGCAGACTCAGGGACAGGGGAAGCTATGGCTACACCTTC	CASRLRDRGSYGYTF
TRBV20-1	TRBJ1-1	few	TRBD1	TGCAGTGCTAGGGGACAGGGGGCCACTGAAGCTTTCTTT	CSARGQGATEAFF
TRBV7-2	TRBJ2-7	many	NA	TGTGCCAGCAGCGACCTCCGGGCCTTAAACTACGAGCAGTACTTC	CASSDLRALNYEQYF
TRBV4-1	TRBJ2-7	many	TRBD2	TGCGCCAGCAGCCAAGATCGGGGGGGCGGTTACGAGCAGTACTTC	CASSQDRGGGYEQYF
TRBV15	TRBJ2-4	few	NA	TGTGCCACCAGCAGAGACTTCTCTCTTGGGCAGTTCGGCAACATTCAGTACTTC	CATSRDFSLGQFGNIQYF
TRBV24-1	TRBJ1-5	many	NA	TGTGCCACCAGTGATGGAGGGGGTAATCAGCCCCAGCATTTT	CATSDGGGNQPQHF
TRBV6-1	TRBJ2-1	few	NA	TGTGCCTGCCAAATAGCCCGATTCTACAATGAGCAGTTCTTC	CACQIARFYNEQFF
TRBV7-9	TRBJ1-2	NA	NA	TGTGCCAGCAGCTTAGAGGAGCTTTATGGCTACACCTTC	CASSLEELYGYTF
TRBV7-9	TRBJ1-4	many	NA	TGTGCCAGCAGCCTCGTCAGGGACTCAAATGAAAAACTGTTTTTT	CASSLVRDSNEKLFF
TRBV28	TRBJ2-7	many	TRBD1	TGTGCCAGCAGTCTCCGGACAGGAAAGGGCGAGCAGTACTTC	CASSLRTGKGEQYF
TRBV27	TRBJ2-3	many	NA	TGTGCCAGCAGTGGGAGTGCGGAAACAGATACGCAGTATTTT	CASSGSAETDTQYF
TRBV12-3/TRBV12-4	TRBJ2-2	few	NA	TGTGCCAGCAGTTTAAACCGGGGAATACTTTCCGGGGAGCTGTTTTTT	CASSLNRGILSGELFF
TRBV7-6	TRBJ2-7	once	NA	TGTGCCAGAAGCTTAAAGGGACATCCATCCTACGAGCAGTACTTC	CARSLKGHPSYEQYF
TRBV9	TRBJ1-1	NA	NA	TGTGCCAGCAGCGTAGCCACCGGGGGGTATGAGGCTGAAGCTTTCTTT	CASSVATGGYEAEAFF
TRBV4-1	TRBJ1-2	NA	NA	TGTGCCAGCAGCGCACCGGGGGTGAATTACTATGGCTACACCTTC	CASSAPGVNYYGYTF
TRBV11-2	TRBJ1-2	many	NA	TGTGCCAGCAGCTTCCTAGGGAACAGAAATTATGGCTACACCTTC	CASSFLGNRNYGYTF
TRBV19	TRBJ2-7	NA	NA	TGTGCCAGAAGAAGAGAGGGAACCCCCTACGAGCAGTACTTC	CARRREGTPYEQYF
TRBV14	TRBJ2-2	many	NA	TGTGCCAGCAGCCAAGATGTAGGAGGCGGGGAGCTGTTTTTT	CASSQDVGGGELFF
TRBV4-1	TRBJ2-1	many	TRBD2	TGCGCCAGCAGCCAAGGGACTAGCGGGAACCTGTTTGAGCAGTTCTTC	CASSQGTSGNLFEQFF
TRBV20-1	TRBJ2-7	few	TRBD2	TGCAGTGCTAGAGACACCGGACTAGCGGGCTCCTACGAGCAGTACTTC	CSARDTGLAGSYEQYF
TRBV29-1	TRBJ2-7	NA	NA	TGCAGCGTTCGCGGAGGGGACGTGGCGGGTTTCCGCTACGAGCAGTACTTC	CSVRGGDVAGFRYEQYF
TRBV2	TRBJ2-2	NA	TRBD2	TGTGCCAGCAGTGAAGCCCTGGTAGCGGGAGAGGCCGGGGAGCTGTTTTTT	CASSEALVAGEAGELFF
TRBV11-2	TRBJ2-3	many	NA	TGTGCCAGCAGCTTGGTGGACAGTCCCAGGCTGTATTTT	CASSLVDSPRLYF
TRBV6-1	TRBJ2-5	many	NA	TGTGCCAGCAGGGGCCACCAAGAGACCCAGTACTTC	CASRGHQETQYF
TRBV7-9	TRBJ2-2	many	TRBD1	TGTGCCAGCCCACTAAAGGGGACAGCGAACACCGGGGAGCTGTTTTTT	CASPLKGTANTGELFF
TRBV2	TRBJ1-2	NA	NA	TGTGCCAGCAGTGGAGGACAGTCTTACGCGGGCTACACCTTC	CASSGGQSYAGYTF
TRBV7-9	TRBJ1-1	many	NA	TGTGCCAGCAGCTCCACTTACTTTAGGAACACTGAAGCTTTCTTT	CASSSTYFRNTEAFF
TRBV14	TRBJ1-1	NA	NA	TGTGCCAGCAGCCAAGGAAAAGGCAGAGAGACTTTCTTT	CASSQGKGRETFF
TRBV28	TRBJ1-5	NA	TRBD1	TGTGCCAGCGGAGGGACAGGGGATCAGCCCCAGCATTTT	CASGGTGDQPQHF
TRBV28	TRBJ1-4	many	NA	TGTGCCAGCACCTCCCATCGGGCAGGGGCGGAAAAACTGTTTTTT	CASTSHRAGAEKLFF
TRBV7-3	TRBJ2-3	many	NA	TGTGCCAGCAGCTTAAGTCGCCCAGATACGCAGTATTTT	CASSLSRPDTQYF
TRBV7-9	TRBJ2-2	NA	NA	TGTGCCAGCAGCTTAGGATCAGAGGGCGGGGAGCTGTTTTTT	CASSLGSEGGELFF
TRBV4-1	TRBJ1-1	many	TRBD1	TGCGCCAGCAGCCATCCCGGACAGGGGAGCATGAACACTGAAGCTTTCTTT	CASSHPGQGSMNTEAFF
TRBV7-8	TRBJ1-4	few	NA	TGTGCCAGCAGCCCTTGGACAGCTTTTGATGAAAAACTGTTTTTT	CASSPWTAFDEKLFF
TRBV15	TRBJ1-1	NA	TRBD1	TGTGCCACCAGCCCCAGGGGGCGCGGCACTGAAGCTTTCTTT	CATSPRGRGTEAFF
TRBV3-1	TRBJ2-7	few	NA	TGTGCCAGCAGCCATAGCACTTCGTCCTACGAGCAGTACTTC	CASSHSTSSYEQYF
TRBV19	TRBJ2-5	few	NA	TGTGCCAGTAGTATAAGGTCTATAGGGGAGACCCAGTACTTC	CASSIRSIGETQYF
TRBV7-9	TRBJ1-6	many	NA	TGTGCCAGCACCCAGGACATCTCCTATAATTCACCCCTCCACTTT	CASTQDISYNSPLHF
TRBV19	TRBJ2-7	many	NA	TGTGCCAGTAGTATAGAGGAAAGGGTGGACGAGCAGTACTTC	CASSIEERVDEQYF
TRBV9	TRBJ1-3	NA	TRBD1	TGTGCCAGCAGCGGACAGGGGCCAGGAAACACCATATATTTT	CASSGQGPGNTIYF
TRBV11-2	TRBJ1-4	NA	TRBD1	TGTGCCAGCAGCTTATGGGACAGGGTTAATGAAAAACTGTTTTTT	CASSLWDRVNEKLFF
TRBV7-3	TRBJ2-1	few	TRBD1	TGTGCCAGCCGACAGGGGAATGAGCAGTTCTTC	CASRQGNEQFF
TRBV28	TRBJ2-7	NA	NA	TGTGCCAGAAGTCCCCTCCTGGAGGGCCTCCACGAGCAGTACTTC	CARSPLLEGLHEQYF